These 26 T cell receptor beta chains originate from one sample sequenced in a study of identical twins. TCRdb itself ran the 5' RACE reads through MiXCR, one entry per CDR3 protein. The sample yields about 660,000 distinct CDR3 sequences, approximately 9% seen once. Another study also made use of these data, one on yellow fever vaccine responses in identical twins.

Sequenced input: PBMCs. The receptor set was obtained from a woman aged 18 to 35 in good health.

A few counts support this clonotype. The V call is TRBV5-1, the J call TRBJ2-7; 9 positions match TRBD2. This CDR3 contains 15 residues. The ends lost 0 bases at V and 5 bases at J; junction bases unmatched: 6. Germline V gene lookup returns CDR1 SGHRS and CDR2 YFSETQ. The DNA for the CDR3 is TGCGCCAGCAGCTTGGGTCTAGCGGGAAGCAACGAGCAGTACTTC. This encodes CASSLGLAGSNEQYF.

The chain links TRBV24-1 to TRBJ2-1, with D hard to call. The CDR3 runs 16 residues. Trimming removed 1 base from V and 0 bases from J, with 9 bases in between. Per germline, CDR1 KGHDR and CDR2 SFDVKD. CDR3 nucleotide sequence: TGTGCCACCAGTGATTTCGTCGCCGACTCCTACAATGAGCAGTTCTTC. It is translated as CATSDFVADSYNEQFF.

The chain uses TRBV20-1 and TRBJ2-7; D is unresolved. CDR1 and CDR2 from the germline V gene are DFQATT and SNEGSKA (reference sequence). There are 12 residues in the CDR3. The V gene lost 3 bases and the J gene lost 2 bases, with 8 bases spanning the gap. The CDR3 spells CSASQRTYEQYF. Here the CDR3 DNA reads TGCAGTGCTAGTCAGAGGACCTACGAGCAGTACTTC.

The chain uses TRBV20-1 and TRBJ2-7, with D perhaps being TRBD1 or TRBD2 (5 bases each). Trimming stripped 2 bases from V and 2 bases from J, with 13 bases between. The CDR3 contains 14 residues. Germline V gene data show CDR1 as DFQATT and CDR2 as SNEGSKA (reference sequence). In nucleotides, the CDR3 is TGCAGTGCTAGAAGAGGGCAGGGAGCCTACGAGCAGTACTTC. This encodes CSARRGQGAYEQYF.

J is TRBJ1-2 and V is TRBV28; 7 bases are a match to TRBD1. CDR3 length equals 13 residues. J lost 0 bases, V lost 10 bases, and 5 bases had no gene match. Germline values: CDR1 MDHEN, CDR2 SYDVKM. For the CDR3, the DNA is TGTGCCACCCTGGACAGGACTAACTATGGCTACACCTTC. This gives the protein CATLDRTNYGYTF.

The chain is built from TRBV20-1 and TRBJ2-7; 7 bases are a match to TRBD1. The trim removed 2 bases at V and 3 bases at J, leaving 7 bases unmatched. Germline CDR1 DFQATT, CDR2 SNEGSKA (reference sequence). The CDR3 runs to 14 residues. CDR3 nucleotides: TGCAGTGCTAGAATTAGACAGGGATACTACGAGCAGTACTTC. This sequence encodes CSARIRQGYYEQYF.

V is TRBV7-9 and J is TRBJ1-1; D gene unclear. V gave up 7 bases and J gave up 1 base, with 10 bases separating them. In germline, CDR1 is SEHNR, CDR2 FQNEAQ (reference sequence). The CDR3 covers 13 residues. CDR3 amino acids: CASTDRGNTEAFF. In nucleotides, the CDR3 is TGTGCCAGCACCGATCGGGGGAACACTGAAGCTTTCTTT.

This clonotype was found a few times. The junction and the germline gene differ at one end; a read error may be behind it. The V call is TRBV5-6, the J call TRBJ2-7; the match to TRBD2 covers 11 bases. The germline gives CDR1 SGHDT, CDR2 YYEEEE. This CDR3 contains 13 residues. CDR3 amino acids: CASSLISGGEEPF. The DNA of the CDR3 is TGTGCCAGCAGCTTGATTAGCGGGGGGGAGGAGCCATTC. The full variable domain, rest sourced from reference TRBV5-6 and TRBJ2-7, is DAGVTQSPTHLIKTRGQQVTLRCSPKSGHDTVSWYQQALGQGPQFIFQYYEEEERQRGNFPDRFSGHQFPNYSSELNVNALLLGDSALYLCASSLISGGEEPFGPGTRLTVT.

This clonotype has just a few counts. The rearrangement joins TRBV6-1 to TRBJ2-3; 8 bases fit TRBD2. The CDR3 has 14 amino acids. With V trimmed by 8 bases and J by 2 bases, 6 bases remained unmatched. The germline CDR1 and CDR2 sequences are MNHNS and SASEGT. CDR3 loop: CASGREGNTDTQYF. CDR3 sequence (DNA): TGTGCCAGCGGACGGGAGGGTAACACAGATACGCAGTATTTT.

J is TRBJ2-7 and V is TRBV11-2, with D perhaps TRBD1 (5 bases). This CDR3 contains 14 residues. V was clipped by 3 bases and J by 2 bases, with 11 bases between them. The germline CDR1 and CDR2 sequences are SGHAT and FQNNGV. CDR3 residues: CASSFGHGPYEQYF. The CDR3 DNA reads TGTGCCAGCAGCTTCGGACATGGTCCCTACGAGCAGTACTTC.

Here the CDR3 reads CASKVQERLANTGELFF. CDR3 nucleotides: TGTGCCAGTAAGGTCCAGGAGAGACTAGCGAACACCGGGGAGCTGTTTTTT. The chain uses TRBV19 and TRBJ2-2, with D maybe TRBD2 (6 bases). The V and J ends lost 7 bases and 0 bases respectively, with 18 bases between them. CDR3 length: 17 amino acids. CDR1 is LNHDA, CDR2 SQIVND, per germline (reference sequence).

V gene TRBV11-2 combines with J gene TRBJ2-5; perhaps TRBD2 as D (6 bases). V lost 0 bases to trimming and J lost 5 bases, with 19 bases between them. Germline V CDR1 and CDR2: SGHAT, FQNNGV. CDR3 length equals 17 residues. The CDR3 DNA sequence: TGTGCCAGCAGCTTAGAGGTGGCAGGGAAGGAGGGCGAGACCCAGTACTTC. As protein: CASSLEVAGKEGETQYF.

In this sample, this clonotype turned up a few times. This chain uses TRBV6-1 with TRBJ2-7, with TRBD1 matching over 7 bases. This CDR3 region has 16 residues. The V gene's germline CDR1 is MNHNS and CDR2 SASEGT. V was clipped by 6 bases and J by 4 bases; unmatched bases: 15. CDR3 protein: CASRKGPQGPYYEQYF. CDR3 DNA: TGTGCCAGCAGAAAAGGGCCACAGGGGCCGTATTACGAGCAGTACTTC.

This clonotype came up a few times. J is TRBJ2-7 and V is TRBV29-1; TRBD2 matches 10 bases. V lost 6 bases and J lost 4; bases outside the gene matches: 6. Germline values: CDR1 SQVTM, CDR2 ANQGSEA. The CDR3 is 13 residues long. CDR3 in amino acids: CSVGTSAAYEQYF. The CDR3, as DNA: TGCAGCGTGGGGACTAGCGCCGCGTACGAGCAGTACTTC.

The chain links TRBV28 to TRBJ2-3; 7 bases line up with TRBD1. There are 16 residues in the CDR3. The germline gives CDR1 MDHEN, CDR2 SYDVKM. Germline trimming cut 6 bases from V and 0 bases from J; bases unmatched to any gene: 9. CDR3 loop: CASSSRQGASTDTQYF. CDR3 coding DNA: TGTGCCAGCAGCTCTCGACAGGGCGCTAGCACAGATACGCAGTATTTT.

This clonotype was detected many times. The chain recombines TRBV10-3 with TRBJ2-3; no clear D. V shed 4 bases and J shed 2 bases, with 7 bases lying between them. In germline, CDR1 is ENHRY, CDR2 SYGVKD. The CDR3 loop spans 13 amino acids. CDR3 region: CAISGYHTDTQYF. The CDR3 bases are TGTGCCATCAGTGGTTACCACACAGATACGCAGTATTTT.

This clonotype was seen a few times. V usage is TRBV11-2 and J usage is TRBJ2-2, with TRBD2 identical over 9 bases. The V and J ends lost 0 bases and 5 bases, in that order; junction bases with no gene match: 7. There are 17 residues in the CDR3. CDR1 and CDR2 (germline): SGHAT, FQNNGV. The CDR3: CASSLDVGLAGTGELFF. The CDR3 DNA reads TGTGCCAGCAGCTTAGATGTTGGGCTAGCGGGGACCGGGGAGCTGTTTTTT.

This clonotype appeared many times. The chain is built from TRBV7-9 and TRBJ2-1, with D perhaps matching TRBD1 or TRBD2 (5 bases each). The CDR3 length is 17 residues. Trimming removed 4 bases from V and 5 bases from J, with 21 bases in between. Per the germline V gene, CDR1 is SEHNR and CDR2 is FQNEAQ (reference sequence). The CDR3 sequence: CASSSHPGPLQDNEQFF. In DNA, the CDR3 is TGTGCCAGCAGCTCCCACCCGGGACCCCTTCAGGACAATGAGCAGTTCTTC.

This clonotype has only a few counts. The genes are TRBV7-9 and TRBJ1-1; D ambiguous. This CDR3 comprises 16 residues. From germline, CDR1 is SEHNR and CDR2 FQNEAQ (reference sequence). Trimming pared 5 bases from V and 0 bases from J, leaving 16 bases between. CDR3 sequence reads: CASSIAEYGMNTEAFF. CDR3 DNA: TGTGCCAGCAGCATTGCGGAGTATGGAATGAACACTGAAGCTTTCTTT. Full variable domain (outside the CDR3, taken from reference TRBV7-9 and TRBJ1-1): DTGVSQNPRHKITKRGQNVTFRCDPISEHNRLYWYRQTLGQGPEFLTYFQNEAQLEKSRLLSDRFSAERPKGSFSTLEIQRTEQGDSAMYLCASSIAEYGMNTEAFFGQGTRLTVV.

V and J are TRBV5-1 and TRBJ2-7; 12 bases agree with TRBD1. The V gene end was trimmed by 4 bases and the J gene end by 2 bases; junction bases not matched to a gene: 16. Germline V CDR1 and CDR2: SGHRS, YFSETQ. The CDR3 contains 19 residues. The CDR3, as DNA: TGCGCCAGCAGCCTATGGGACAGGGGGCAGACTACTACCCCCTACGAGCAGTACTTC. Amino acid sequence: CASSLWDRGQTTTPYEQYF. The variable domain in full, completed from reference TRBV5-1 and TRBJ2-7, reads KAGVTQTPRYLIKTRGQQVTLSCSPISGHRSVSWYQQTPGQGLQFLFEYFSETQRNKGNFPGRFSGRQFSNSRSEMNVSTLELGDSALYLCASSLWDRGQTTTPYEQYFGPGTRLTVT.

This chain links TRBV11-2 with TRBJ2-1; D is possibly TRBD1 or TRBD2 (5 bases each). The V gene lost 0 bases and the J gene lost 10 bases, with 16 bases spanning the gap. CDR1 SGHAT and CDR2 FQNNGV come from the germline V gene. This CDR3 is 15 amino acids long. This CDR3 reads CASSLDQVGVGEQFF. The CDR3, as DNA: TGTGCCAGCAGCTTAGATCAGGTGGGGGTTGGGGAGCAGTTCTTC.

This rearrangement joins TRBV4-3 to TRBJ2-7; D call uncertain. Germline V CDR1 and CDR2: LGHNA, YSLEER. CDR3 length: 14 amino acids. Trimming stripped 1 base from V and 4 bases from J, with 11 bases between. The CDR3 region is CASSQGVGLYEQYF. The DNA of the CDR3 is TGCGCCAGCAGCCAAGGGGTAGGCCTTTACGAGCAGTACTTC.

This chain uses TRBV7-2 with TRBJ2-7; 7 nucleotides match TRBD1. V lost 5 bases and J lost 2; bases outside the gene matches: 6. The CDR3 sequence is 14 residues long. Germline values: CDR1 SGHTA, CDR2 FQGNSA. For the CDR3, the DNA is TGTGCCAGCAGCGAGGGACAGACAACCTACGAGCAGTACTTC. The encoded protein is CASSEGQTTYEQYF.

This clonotype has at least ten counts. The chain recombines TRBV11-2 with TRBJ2-2; TRBD2 matches 11 bases. The CDR3 is 20 amino acids. The junction had 18 bases not matched to a gene; V was cut back by 5 bases and J by 4 bases. The germline gives CDR1 SGHAT, CDR2 FQNNGV. As DNA, the CDR3 is TGTGCCAGCAGCCCTTTAACTGGATTTAGCGGGAGGGAATCCACCGGGGAGCTGTTTTTT. Its translation: CASSPLTGFSGRESTGELFF.

This clonotype was counted ten times or more. The chain recombines TRBV4-2 with TRBJ2-6; perhaps TRBD2 as D (6 bases). Germline V gene sequence: CDR1 LGHNA, CDR2 YNFKEQ. The CDR3 has 18 residues. V was pared by 1 base and J by 0 bases, with 13 bases between. This CDR3 reads CASSQGAGFPSGANVLTF. CDR3 sequence (DNA): TGTGCCAGCAGCCAAGGCGCGGGGTTCCCCTCTGGGGCCAACGTCCTGACTTTC.

This chain links TRBV4-1 with TRBJ2-1, with a tentative D call TRBD1 (5 bases). Germline V gene sequence: CDR1 MGHRA, CDR2 YSYEKL. CDR3 length: 13 residues. V lost 1 base and J 8 bases, leaving 9 bases between the germline ends. CDR3 region: CASSQAGWDEQFF. In DNA form, the CDR3 reads TGCGCCAGCAGCCAAGCAGGGTGGGATGAGCAGTTCTTC.